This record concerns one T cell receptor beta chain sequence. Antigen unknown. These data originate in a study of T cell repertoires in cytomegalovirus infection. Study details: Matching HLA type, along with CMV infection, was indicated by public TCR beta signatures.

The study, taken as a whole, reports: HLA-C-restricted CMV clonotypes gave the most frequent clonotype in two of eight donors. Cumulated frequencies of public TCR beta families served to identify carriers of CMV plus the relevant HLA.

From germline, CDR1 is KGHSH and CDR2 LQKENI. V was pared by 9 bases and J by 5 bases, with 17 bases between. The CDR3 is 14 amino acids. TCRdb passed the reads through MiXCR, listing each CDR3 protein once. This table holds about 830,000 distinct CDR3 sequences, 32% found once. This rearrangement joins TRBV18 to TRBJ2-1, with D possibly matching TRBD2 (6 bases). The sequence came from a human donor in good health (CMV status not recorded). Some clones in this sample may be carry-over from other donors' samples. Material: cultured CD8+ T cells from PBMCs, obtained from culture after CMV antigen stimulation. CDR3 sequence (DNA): TGTGCCAGATCTTCTATGGGACTCAACAATGAGCAGTTCTTC. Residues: CARSSMGLNNEQFF.